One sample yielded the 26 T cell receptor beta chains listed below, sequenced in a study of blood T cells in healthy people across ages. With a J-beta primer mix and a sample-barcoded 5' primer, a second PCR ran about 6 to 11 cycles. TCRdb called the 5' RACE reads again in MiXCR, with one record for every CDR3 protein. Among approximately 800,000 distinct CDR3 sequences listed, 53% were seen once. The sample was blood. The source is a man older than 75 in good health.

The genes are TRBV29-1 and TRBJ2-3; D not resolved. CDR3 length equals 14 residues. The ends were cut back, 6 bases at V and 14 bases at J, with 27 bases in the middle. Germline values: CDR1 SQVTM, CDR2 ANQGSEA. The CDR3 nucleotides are TGCAGCGTGACGGCCCCGGACCCCCACAGATACGCGTATTTT. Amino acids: CSVTAPDPHRYAYF.

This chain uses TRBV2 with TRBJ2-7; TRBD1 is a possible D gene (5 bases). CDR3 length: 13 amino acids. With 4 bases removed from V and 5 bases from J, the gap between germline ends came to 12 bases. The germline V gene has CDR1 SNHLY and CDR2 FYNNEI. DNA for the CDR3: TGTGCCAGCAGTGGCCAGGGCTACCACGAGCAGTACTTC. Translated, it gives CASSGQGYHEQYF.

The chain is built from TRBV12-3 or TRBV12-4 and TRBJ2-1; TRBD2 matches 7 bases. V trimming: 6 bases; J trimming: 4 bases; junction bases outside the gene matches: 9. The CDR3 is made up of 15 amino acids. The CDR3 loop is CASSPVSGAYNEQFF. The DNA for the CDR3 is TGTGCCAGCAGCCCTGTGAGCGGGGCTTACAATGAGCAGTTCTTC.

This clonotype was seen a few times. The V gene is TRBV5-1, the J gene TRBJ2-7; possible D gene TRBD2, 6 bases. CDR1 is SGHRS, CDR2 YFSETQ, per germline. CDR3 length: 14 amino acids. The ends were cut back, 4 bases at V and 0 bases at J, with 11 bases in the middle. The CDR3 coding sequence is TGCGCCAGCAGCGTGGGACTCATCTCCTACGAGCAGTACTTC. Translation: CASSVGLISYEQYF.

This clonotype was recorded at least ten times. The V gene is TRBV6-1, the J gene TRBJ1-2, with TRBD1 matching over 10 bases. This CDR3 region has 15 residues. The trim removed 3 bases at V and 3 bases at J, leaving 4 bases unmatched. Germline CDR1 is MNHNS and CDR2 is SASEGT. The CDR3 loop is CASSERGTGDYGYTF. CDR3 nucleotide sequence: TGTGCCAGCAGTGAGAGGGGGACAGGGGACTATGGCTACACCTTC.

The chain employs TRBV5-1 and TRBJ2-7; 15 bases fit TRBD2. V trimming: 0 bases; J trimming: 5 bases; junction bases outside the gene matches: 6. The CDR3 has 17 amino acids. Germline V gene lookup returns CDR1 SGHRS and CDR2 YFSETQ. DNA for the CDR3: TGCGCCAGCAGCTTGGGGGGGACTAGCGGGAGGATCAACGAGCAGTACTTC. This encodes CASSLGGTSGRINEQYF.

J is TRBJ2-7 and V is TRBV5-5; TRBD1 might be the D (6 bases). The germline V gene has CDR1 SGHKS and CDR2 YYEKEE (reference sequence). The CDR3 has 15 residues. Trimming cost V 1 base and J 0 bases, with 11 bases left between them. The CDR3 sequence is CASSLRWGPSYEQYF. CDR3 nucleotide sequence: TGTGCCAGCAGCTTGCGATGGGGGCCCTCCTACGAGCAGTACTTC.

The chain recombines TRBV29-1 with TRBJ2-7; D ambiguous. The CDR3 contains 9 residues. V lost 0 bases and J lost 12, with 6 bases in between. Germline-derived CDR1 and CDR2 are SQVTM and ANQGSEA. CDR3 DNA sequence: TGCAGCGTTGAAGAGCCCACGTACTTC. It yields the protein CSVEEPTYF.

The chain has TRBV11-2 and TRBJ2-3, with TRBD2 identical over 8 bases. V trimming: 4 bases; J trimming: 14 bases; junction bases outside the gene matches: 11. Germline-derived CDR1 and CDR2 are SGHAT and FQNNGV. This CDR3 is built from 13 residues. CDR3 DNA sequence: TGTGCCAGCAGCTCAGGACTAGCCGGATACGCGTATTTT. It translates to CASSSGLAGYAYF.

The DNA of the CDR3 is TGCGCCAGCAGCTTACAGCCTGCAACTAATGAAAAACTGTTTTTT. Its translation is CASSLQPATNEKLFF. The genes are TRBV5-1 and TRBJ1-4; D remains unclear. The CDR3 is 15 amino acids. CDR1 and CDR2 (germline): SGHRS, YFSETQ. Trimming cost V 2 bases and J 0 bases, with 8 bases left between them. Complete variable domain (other parts from reference TRBV5-1 and TRBJ1-4): KAGVTQTPRYLIKTRGQQVTLSCSPISGHRSVSWYQQTPGQGLQFLFEYFSETQRNKGNFPGRFSGRQFSNSRSEMNVSTLELGDSALYLCASSLQPATNEKLFFGSGTQLSVL.

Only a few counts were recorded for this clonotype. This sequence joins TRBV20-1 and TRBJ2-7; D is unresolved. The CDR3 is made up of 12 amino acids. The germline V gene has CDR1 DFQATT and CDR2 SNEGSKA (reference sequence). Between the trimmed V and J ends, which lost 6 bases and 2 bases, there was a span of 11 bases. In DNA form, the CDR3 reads TGCAGTGCGAAGGCGGCACCCTACGAGCAGTACTTC. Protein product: CSAKAAPYEQYF.

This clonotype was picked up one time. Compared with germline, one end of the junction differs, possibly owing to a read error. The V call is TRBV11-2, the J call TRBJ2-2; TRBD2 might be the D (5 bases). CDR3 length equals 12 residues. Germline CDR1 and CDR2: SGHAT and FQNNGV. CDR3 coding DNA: TGTGCCAGCAGCCGGTACACCGGGGAGCCGTTTTTT. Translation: CASSRYTGEPFF.

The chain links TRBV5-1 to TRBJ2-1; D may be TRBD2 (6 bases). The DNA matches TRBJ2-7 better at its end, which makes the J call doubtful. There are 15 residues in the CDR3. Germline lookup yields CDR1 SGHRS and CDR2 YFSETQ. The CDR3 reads CASTFRGSSYNEQYF. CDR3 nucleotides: TGCGCCAGCACCTTCCGGGGGAGCTCCTACAATGAGCAGTACTTC.

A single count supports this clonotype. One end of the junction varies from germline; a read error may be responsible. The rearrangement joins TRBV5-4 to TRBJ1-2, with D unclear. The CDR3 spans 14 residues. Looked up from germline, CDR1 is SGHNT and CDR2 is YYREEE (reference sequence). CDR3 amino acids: CASSLEGSEHGYTF. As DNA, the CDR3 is TGTGCCAGCAGCTTGGAGGGCAGCGAACATGGCTACACCTTT. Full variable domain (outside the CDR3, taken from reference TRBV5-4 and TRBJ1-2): ETGVTQSPTHLIKTRGQQVTLRCSSQSGHNTVSWYQQALGQGPQFIFQYYREEENGRGNFPPRFSGLQFPNYSSELNVNALELDDSALYLCASSLEGSEHGYTFGSGTRLTVV.

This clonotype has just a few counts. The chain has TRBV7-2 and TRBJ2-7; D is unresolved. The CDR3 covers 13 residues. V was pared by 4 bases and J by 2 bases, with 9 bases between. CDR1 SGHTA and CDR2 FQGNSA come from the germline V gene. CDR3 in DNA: TGTGCCAGCAGCTCCGACCAGACCTACGAGCAGTACTTC. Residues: CASSSDQTYEQYF.

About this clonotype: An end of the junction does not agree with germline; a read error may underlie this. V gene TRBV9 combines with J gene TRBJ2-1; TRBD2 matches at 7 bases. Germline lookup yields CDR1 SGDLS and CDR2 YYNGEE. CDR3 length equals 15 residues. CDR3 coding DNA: TGTGCCAGCAGCGTAGCTGTGGGAGGGAACAATGAGCGGTTCTTC. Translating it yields CASSVAVGGNNERFF.

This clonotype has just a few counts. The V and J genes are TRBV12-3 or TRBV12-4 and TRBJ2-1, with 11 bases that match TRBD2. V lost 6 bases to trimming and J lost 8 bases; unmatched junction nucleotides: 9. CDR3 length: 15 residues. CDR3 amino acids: CASSLSGRAGDEQFF. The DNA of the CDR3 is TGTGCCAGCAGCCTTAGCGGGAGGGCCGGGGATGAGCAGTTCTTC.

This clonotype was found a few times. Here the CDR3 DNA reads TGTGCCAGCAGCCACGGACTAGTCTACGAGCAGTACTTC. This codes for CASSHGLVYEQYF. V usage is TRBV7-2 and J usage is TRBJ2-7, with 7 bases that match TRBD2. Losses at the gene ends were 5 bases for V and 3 bases for J; bases not matched to a gene: 4. This CDR3 has 13 amino acids. Germline-derived CDR1 and CDR2 are SGHTA and FQGNSA.

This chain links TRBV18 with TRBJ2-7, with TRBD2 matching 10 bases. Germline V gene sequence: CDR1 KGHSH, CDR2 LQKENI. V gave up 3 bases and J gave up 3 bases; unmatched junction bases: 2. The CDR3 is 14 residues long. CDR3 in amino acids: CASSPGTSDYEQYF. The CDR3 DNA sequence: TGTGCCAGCTCACCCGGGACTAGCGACTACGAGCAGTACTTC.

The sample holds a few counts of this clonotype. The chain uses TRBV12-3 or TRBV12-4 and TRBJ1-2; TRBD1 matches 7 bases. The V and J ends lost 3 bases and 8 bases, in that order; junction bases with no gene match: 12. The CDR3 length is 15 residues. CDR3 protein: CASSLAGGQVVGYTF. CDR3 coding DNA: TGTGCCAGCAGTTTGGCCGGCGGACAGGTCGTGGGCTACACCTTC.

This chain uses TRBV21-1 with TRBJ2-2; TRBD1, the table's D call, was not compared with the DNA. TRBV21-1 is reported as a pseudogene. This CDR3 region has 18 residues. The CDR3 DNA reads TGTGCCAGCAGCAAAGACAACCGGGGGGCAGGCAACACCGGGGAGCTGTTTTTT. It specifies CASSKDNRGAGNTGELFF.

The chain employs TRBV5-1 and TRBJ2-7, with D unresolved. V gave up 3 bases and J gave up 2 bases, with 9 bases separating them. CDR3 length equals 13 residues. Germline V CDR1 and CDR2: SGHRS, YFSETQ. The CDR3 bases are TGCGCCAGCAGCTCGACACCCGCCTACGAGCAGTACTTC. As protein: CASSSTPAYEQYF.

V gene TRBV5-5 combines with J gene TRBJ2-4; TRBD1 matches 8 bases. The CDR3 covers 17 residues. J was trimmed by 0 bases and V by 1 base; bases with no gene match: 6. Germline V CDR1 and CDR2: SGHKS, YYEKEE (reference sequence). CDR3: CASSLRDRREAKNIQYF. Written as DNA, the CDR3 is TGTGCCAGCAGCTTGCGGGACAGGAGGGAAGCCAAAAACATTCAGTACTTC.

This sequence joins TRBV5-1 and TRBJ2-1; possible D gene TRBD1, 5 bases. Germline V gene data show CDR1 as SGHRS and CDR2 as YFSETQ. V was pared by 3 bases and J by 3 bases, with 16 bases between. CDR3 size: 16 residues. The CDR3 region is CASSSQPTVNYNEQFF. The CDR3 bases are TGCGCCAGCAGCTCCCAACCGACAGTTAACTACAATGAGCAGTTCTTC.

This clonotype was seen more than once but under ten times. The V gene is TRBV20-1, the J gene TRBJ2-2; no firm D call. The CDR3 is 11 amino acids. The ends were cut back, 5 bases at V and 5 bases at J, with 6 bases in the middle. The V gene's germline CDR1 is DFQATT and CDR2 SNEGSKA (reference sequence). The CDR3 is CSAGRTGELFF. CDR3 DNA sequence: TGCAGTGCTGGACGTACCGGGGAGCTGTTTTTT.

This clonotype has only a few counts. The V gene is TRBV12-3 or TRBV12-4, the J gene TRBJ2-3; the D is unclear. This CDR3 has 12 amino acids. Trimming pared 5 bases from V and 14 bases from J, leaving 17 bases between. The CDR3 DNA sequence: TGTGCCAGCAGTGCGAGTCTCAGATACGCGTATTTT. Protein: CASSASLRYAYF.